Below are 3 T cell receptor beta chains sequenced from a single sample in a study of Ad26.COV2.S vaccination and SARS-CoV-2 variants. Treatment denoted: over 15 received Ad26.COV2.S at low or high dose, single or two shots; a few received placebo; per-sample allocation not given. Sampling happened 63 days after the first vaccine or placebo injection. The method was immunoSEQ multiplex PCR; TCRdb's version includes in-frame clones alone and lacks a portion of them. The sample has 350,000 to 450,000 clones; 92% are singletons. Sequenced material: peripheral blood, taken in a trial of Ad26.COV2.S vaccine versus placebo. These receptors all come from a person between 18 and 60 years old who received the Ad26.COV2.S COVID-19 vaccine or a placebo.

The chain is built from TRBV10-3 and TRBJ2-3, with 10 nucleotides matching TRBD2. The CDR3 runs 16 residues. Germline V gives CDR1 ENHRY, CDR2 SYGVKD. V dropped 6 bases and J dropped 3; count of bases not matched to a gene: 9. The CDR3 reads CAISNNPGLATDTQYF. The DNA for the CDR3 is TGTGCCATCAGCAATAATCCGGGACTAGCGACAGATACGCAGTATTTT.

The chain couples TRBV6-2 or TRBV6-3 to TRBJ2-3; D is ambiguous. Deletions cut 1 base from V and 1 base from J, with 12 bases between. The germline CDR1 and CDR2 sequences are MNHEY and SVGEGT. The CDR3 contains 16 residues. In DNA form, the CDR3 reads TGTGCCAGCAGTTACTTCTTGGGGTCTGGCACAGATACGCAGTATTTT. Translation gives CASSYFLGSGTDTQYF.

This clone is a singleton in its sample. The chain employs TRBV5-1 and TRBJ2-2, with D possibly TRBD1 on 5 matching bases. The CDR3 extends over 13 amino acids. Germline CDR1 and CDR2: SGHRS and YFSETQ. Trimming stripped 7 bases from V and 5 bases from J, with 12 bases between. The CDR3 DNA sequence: TGCGCCAGCCAGGTGCAGGGTACCGGGGAGCTGTTTTTT. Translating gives CASQVQGTGELFF.